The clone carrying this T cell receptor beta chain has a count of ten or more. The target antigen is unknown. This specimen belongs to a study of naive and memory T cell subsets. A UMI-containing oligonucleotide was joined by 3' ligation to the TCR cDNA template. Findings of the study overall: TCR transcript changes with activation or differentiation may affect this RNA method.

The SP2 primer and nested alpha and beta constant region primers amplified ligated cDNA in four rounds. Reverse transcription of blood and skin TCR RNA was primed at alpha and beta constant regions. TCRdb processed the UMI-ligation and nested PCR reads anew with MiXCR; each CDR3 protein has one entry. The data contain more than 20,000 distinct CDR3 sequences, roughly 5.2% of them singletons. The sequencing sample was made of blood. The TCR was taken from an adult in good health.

This CDR3 is CASSYSIRQLPDTQYF. CDR3 in DNA: TGTGCCAGCAGTTACTCGATTCGACAATTACCAGATACGCAGTATTTT. The chain links TRBV6-5 to TRBJ2-3, with unresolved D. V was cut by 0 bases and J by 4 bases, with 14 bases left in between. The CDR3 runs to 16 residues. Germline V gene lookup returns CDR1 MNHEY and CDR2 SVGAGI.